One sample yielded the 6 T cell receptor beta chains listed below, sequenced in a study of CD8+ T cells in alopecia areata. The authors extracted RNA and reverse transcribed it into cDNA as the sequencing template. Only in-frame clones appear in the TCRdb table, and some are missing; sequencing was by immunoSEQ multiplex PCR. Of about 120,000 clones in the sample, approximately 58% were seen once. Sequenced material: CD4+ T cells sorted from blood. These receptors all come from a human donor in good health.

V is TRBV29-1 and J is TRBJ2-7; 8 bases are shared with TRBD1. The CDR3 runs to 14 residues. Germline V gives CDR1 SQVTM, CDR2 ANQGSEA. V trimming: 4 bases; J trimming: 2 bases; junction bases outside the gene matches: 7. The CDR3 region has the DNA TGCAGCGTTGTGTCCAGGGGGCCAGCCTACGAGCAGTACTTC. Translated: CSVVSRGPAYEQYF.

J is TRBJ2-5 and V is TRBV5-1; D is possibly TRBD2 (6 bases). This CDR3 has 12 amino acids. Germline lookup yields CDR1 SGHRS and CDR2 YFSETQ. V was clipped by 4 bases and J by 4 bases, with 8 bases between them. CDR3 amino acids: CASSRGLETQYF. The CDR3 DNA reads TGCGCCAGCAGCAGGGGACTAGAGACCCAGTACTTC.

This clone was seen a handful of times. The chain uses TRBV6-5 and TRBJ1-2; the D gene is possibly TRBD1 (5 bases). CDR3 length: 12 residues. Trimming pared 4 bases from V and 6 bases from J, leaving 9 bases between. The germline gives CDR1 MNHEY, CDR2 SVGAGI. DNA for the CDR3: TGTGCCAGCAGTTCGGGGCCTAATGGCTACACCTTC. Protein product: CASSSGPNGYTF.

The chain recombines TRBV5-6 with TRBJ1-1, with D unresolved. This CDR3 spans 13 amino acids. The germline V gene has CDR1 SGHDT and CDR2 YYEEEE. With 4 bases removed from V and 4 bases from J, the gap between germline ends came to 11 bases. CDR3 sequence: CASSRERITEAFF. CDR3 DNA sequence: TGTGCCAGCAGCCGCGAGCGTATCACTGAAGCTTTCTTT.

The genes are TRBV4-1 and TRBJ1-1; D is possibly TRBD1 (5 bases). Germline lookup yields CDR1 MGHRA and CDR2 YSYEKL. The CDR3 totals 15 residues. Trimming removed 2 bases at V and 1 base at J, with 11 bases between. CDR3 nucleotide sequence: TGCGCCAGCAGCCAATCGTTGACAGAGAACACTGAAGCTTTCTTT. Translated: CASSQSLTENTEAFF.

The chain employs TRBV11-2 and TRBJ2-1, with D uncertain. V was clipped by 0 bases and J by 0 bases, with 9 bases between them. Germline CDR1 reads SGHAT; CDR2 reads FQNNGV. The CDR3 runs to 16 residues. CDR3 sequence (DNA): TGTGCCAGCAGCTTAGAAGGCGCCAACTCCTACAATGAGCAGTTCTTC. Encoded protein: CASSLEGANSYNEQFF.